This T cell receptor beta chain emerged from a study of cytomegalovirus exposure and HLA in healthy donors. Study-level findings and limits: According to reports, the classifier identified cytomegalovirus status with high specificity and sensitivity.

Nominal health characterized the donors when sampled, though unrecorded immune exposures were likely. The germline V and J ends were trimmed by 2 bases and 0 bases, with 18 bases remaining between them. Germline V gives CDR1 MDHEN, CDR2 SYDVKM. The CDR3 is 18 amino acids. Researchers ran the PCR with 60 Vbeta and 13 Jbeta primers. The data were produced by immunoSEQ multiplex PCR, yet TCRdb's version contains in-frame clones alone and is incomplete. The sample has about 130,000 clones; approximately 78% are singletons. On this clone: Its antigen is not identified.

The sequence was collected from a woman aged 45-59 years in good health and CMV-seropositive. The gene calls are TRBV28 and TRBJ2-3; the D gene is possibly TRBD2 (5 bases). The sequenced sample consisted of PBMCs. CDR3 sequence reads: CASSLPILTGVSTDTQYF. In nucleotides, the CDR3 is TGTGCCAGCAGTTTACCTATCCTTACCGGGGTAAGCACAGATACGCAGTATTTT.